A selection of T cell receptor beta chains follows, all from one sample in a study of post-analysis software for immune sequencing data. Each CDR3 protein gets one entry after TCRdb re-called the PCR reads with MiXCR. The sample contains hundreds of thousands of distinct CDR3 sequences, around 40% of which appear only once. The specimen sequenced was blood. These receptors were collected from a girl aged 10 to 17 with multiple sclerosis. CDR3s include the opening cysteine and the closing phenylalanine or tryptophan. The D gene is left open where the match is weak. Clone size is shown for a subset of rows, as once, few, many or a class of expanded clone.

CDR3nt | CDR3aa | v_gene | abundance | d_gene | j_gene
TGTGCCATCACCCTGGGACAGGGCAGGAGCACTGAAGCTTTCTTT | CAITLGQGRSTEAFF | TRBV10-3 | NA | TRBD1 | TRBJ1-1
TGCAGCGTTGAGCAGACCACAGATACGCAGTATTTT | CSVEQTTDTQYF | TRBV29-1 | few | NA | TRBJ2-3
TGTGCCAGCAGTCCGAAGAAAACCGGGGAGCTGTTTTTT | CASSPKKTGELFF | TRBV6-5 | NA | NA | TRBJ2-2
TGCAGCGTTGAGGCTAGCTCCCACAATGAGCAGTTCTTC | CSVEASSHNEQFF | TRBV29-1 | NA | NA | TRBJ2-1
TGTGCCAGCAGTTTGGGGACTAGACGAGCAGAGACCCAGTACTTC | CASSLGTRRAETQYF | TRBV12-3/TRBV12-4 | few | TRBD2 | TRBJ2-5
TGCAGCGTTGAAGATCAGGGTGGGGACGATGAGCAGTTCTTC | CSVEDQGGDDEQFF | TRBV29-1 | NA | NA | TRBJ2-1
TGTGCCAGCAGCTTATATCGGACTAGCGGCTCCTACGAGCAGTACTTC | CASSLYRTSGSYEQYF | TRBV7-6 | NA | TRBD2 | TRBJ2-7
TGCGCCAGCAGCCCAATAGGGGCTAGCCCTTTTGGTGAGCAGTTCTTC | CASSPIGASPFGEQFF | TRBV4-1 | NA | NA | TRBJ2-1
TGTGCCAGCAGCTTAGAACCCATTGCAGATACGCAGTATTTT | CASSLEPIADTQYF | TRBV11-2 | NA | NA | TRBJ2-3
TGCGCCAGCAGCCCATCCGGGTCACTCAGGGAGCAGTACTTC | CASSPSGSLREQYF | TRBV5-1 | once | NA | TRBJ2-4
TGTGCCACCAGTGACCGAGGGACACGGAAGCAGTTCTTC | CATSDRGTRKQFF | TRBV24-1 | NA | NA | TRBJ2-1
TGTGCTCGGATGGGTCGAACCGCCGGGGAGCTGTTTTTT | CARMGRTAGELFF | TRBV30 | NA | NA | TRBJ2-2
TGTGCCAGCAGCTCCTCCGGGACTAGCGGAAGGGAGCAGTACTTC | CASSSSGTSGREQYF | TRBV7-8 | NA | TRBD2 | TRBJ2-5
TGTGCCAGCAGTTACTCGGGGGGGACGGGAGAGACCCAGTACTTC | CASSYSGGTGETQYF | TRBV6-5 | few | TRBD2 | TRBJ2-5
TGTGCCAGGGTCCTGGTTTTCTATAATTCACCCCTCCACTTT | CARVLVFYNSPLHF | TRBV21-1 | NA | NA | TRBJ1-6
TGTGCCAGCAGCCCCCGGGACAGCGAACTCTATGGCTACACCTTC | CASSPRDSELYGYTF | TRBV3-1 | NA | TRBD1 | TRBJ1-2
TGCAGCGTTGAACTGGCGGCAGCGGGGGGCTACAATGAGCAGTTCTTC | CSVELAAAGGYNEQFF | TRBV29-1 | NA | TRBD2 | TRBJ2-1
TGTGCCAGCAGCGCGGGCCATGTGGATGAGCAGTTCTTC | CASSAGHVDEQFF | TRBV4-2 | few | NA | TRBJ2-1
TGCGCCAGCAGCCAGAACCTATATGGCTACACCTTC | CASSQNLYGYTF | TRBV4-1 | NA | NA | TRBJ1-2
TGTGCCATCAGTGCCCAGGGATCGCCCTACGAGCAGTACTTC | CAISAQGSPYEQYF | TRBV10-3 | NA | NA | TRBJ2-7
TGTGCCGCTCAAGGGGCTAGCAATGAGCAGTTCTTC | CAAQGASNEQFF | TRBV7-2 | NA | NA | TRBJ2-1
TGTGCCACCAGTGATTCCTTTGGGCCCACAGGGATAGATGGCTACACCTTC | CATSDSFGPTGIDGYTF | TRBV24-1 | NA | NA | TRBJ1-2
TGTGCCAGCAGTTTAGGGGACAGGGGAGATGGCTGCACCTTC | CASSLGDRGDGCTF | TRBV27 | NA | TRBD1 | TRBJ1-2
TGTGCCAGCGGTCGGGACTCCTACTACAATGAGCAGTTCTTC | CASGRDSYYNEQFF | TRBV6-1 | NA | NA | TRBJ2-1
TGTGCCAGCCGGGACAGGGGGCAAGGGGCTTTCTTT | CASRDRGQGAFF | TRBV12-3/TRBV12-4 | once | TRBD1 | TRBJ1-1
TGTGCCAGCAGCCGCCCCAGGGCAACTAATGAAAAACTGTTTTTT | CASSRPRATNEKLFF | TRBV12-3/TRBV12-4 | NA | NA | TRBJ1-4
TGTGCCAGCAGTTCAGGACTAGCGACTATAACCTACGAGCAGTACTTC | CASSSGLATITYEQYF | TRBV12-3/TRBV12-4 | once | TRBD2 | TRBJ2-7
TGTGCCAGCAGCCCCACTCCGGCAGGGGTCGACCTCAGGGATACGCAGTATTTT | CASSPTPAGVDLRDTQYF | TRBV7-2 | few | NA | TRBJ2-3
TGTGCCAGCAGCCTTGCTGGGACTAGCGGGAGGAGGGCAAATGAGCAGTTCTTC | CASSLAGTSGRRANEQFF | TRBV5-6 | NA | TRBD2 | TRBJ2-1
TGCAGTGCTAGAGAGGGGGGGCAGCCGAACACTGAAGCTTTCTTT | CSAREGGQPNTEAFF | TRBV20-1 | NA | NA | TRBJ1-1
TGCGCCAGCAGCCAACGGGGACAGTACAATGAGCAGTTCTTC | CASSQRGQYNEQFF | TRBV4-1 | few | TRBD1 | TRBJ2-1
TGCGCCAGCAGCTCCGGGACTACCAAAGAGACCCAGTACTTC | CASSSGTTKETQYF | TRBV5-1 | few | TRBD2 | TRBJ2-5
TGCGCCAGCAGCCAAGAGGGACTTCGGGGGCGGAACTACGAGCAGTACTTC | CASSQEGLRGRNYEQYF | TRBV4-1 | NA | NA | TRBJ2-7